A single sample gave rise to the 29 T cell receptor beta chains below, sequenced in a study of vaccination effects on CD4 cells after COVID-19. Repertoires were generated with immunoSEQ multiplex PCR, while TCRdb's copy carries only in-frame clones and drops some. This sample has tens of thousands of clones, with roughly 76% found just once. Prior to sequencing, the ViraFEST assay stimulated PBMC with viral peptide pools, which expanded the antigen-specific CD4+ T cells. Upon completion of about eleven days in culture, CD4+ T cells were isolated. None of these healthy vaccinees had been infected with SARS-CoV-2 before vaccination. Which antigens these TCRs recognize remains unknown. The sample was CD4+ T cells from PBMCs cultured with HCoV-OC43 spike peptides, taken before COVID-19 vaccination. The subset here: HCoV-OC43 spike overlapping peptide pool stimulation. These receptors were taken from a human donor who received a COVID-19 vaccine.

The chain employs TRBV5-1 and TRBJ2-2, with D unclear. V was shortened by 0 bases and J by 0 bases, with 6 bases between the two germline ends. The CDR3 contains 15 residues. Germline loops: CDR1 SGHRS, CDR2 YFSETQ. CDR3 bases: TGCGCCAGCAGCTTGGCCAGTGCGAACACCGGGGAGCTGTTTTTT. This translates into CASSLASANTGELFF.

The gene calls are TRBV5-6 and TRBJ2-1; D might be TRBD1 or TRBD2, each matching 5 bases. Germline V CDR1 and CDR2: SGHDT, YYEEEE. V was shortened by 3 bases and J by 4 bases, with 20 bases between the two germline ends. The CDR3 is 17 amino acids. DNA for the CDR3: TGTGCCAGCAGCTCCCCCATAAGGGACCGACCGTACAATGAGCAGTTCTTC. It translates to CASSSPIRDRPYNEQFF. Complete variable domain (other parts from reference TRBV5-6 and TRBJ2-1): DAGVTQSPTHLIKTRGQQVTLRCSPKSGHDTVSWYQQALGQGPQFIFQYYEEEERQRGNFPDRFSGHQFPNYSSELNVNALLLGDSALYLCASSSPIRDRPYNEQFFGPGTRLTVL.

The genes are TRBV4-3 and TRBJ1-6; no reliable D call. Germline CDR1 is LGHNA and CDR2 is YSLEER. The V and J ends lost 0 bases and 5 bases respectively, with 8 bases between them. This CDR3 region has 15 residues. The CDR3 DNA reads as TGCGCCAGCAGCCAAGAAGGCACACATAATTCACCCCTCCACTTT. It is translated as CASSQEGTHNSPLHF.

The CDR3 DNA reads as TGCGCCAGCAGCTATAGCGGGGGGGCCTTGGGGCAAGAGACCCAGTACTTC. The encoded protein is CASSYSGGALGQETQYF. The chain couples TRBV5-1 to TRBJ2-5, with 11 bases lining up with TRBD2. CDR3 length: 17 amino acids. V was pared by 3 bases and J by 2 bases, with 9 bases of the junction left unmatched. CDR1 and CDR2 from the germline V gene are SGHRS and YFSETQ.

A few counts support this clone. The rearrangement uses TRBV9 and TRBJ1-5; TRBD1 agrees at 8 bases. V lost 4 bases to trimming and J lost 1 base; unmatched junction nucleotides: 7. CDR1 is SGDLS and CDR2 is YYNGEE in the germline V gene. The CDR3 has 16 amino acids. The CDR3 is CASSLCGQGSNQPQHF. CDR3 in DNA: TGTGCCAGCAGCCTGTGCGGACAGGGAAGCAATCAGCCCCAGCATTTT.

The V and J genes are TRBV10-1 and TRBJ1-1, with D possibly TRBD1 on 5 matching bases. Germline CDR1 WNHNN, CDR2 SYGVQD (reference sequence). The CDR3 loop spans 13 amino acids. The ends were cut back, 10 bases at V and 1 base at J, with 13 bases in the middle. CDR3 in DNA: TGCGCCACCAAAAAGGGGTCGAACACTGAAGCTTTCTTT. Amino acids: CATKKGSNTEAFF.

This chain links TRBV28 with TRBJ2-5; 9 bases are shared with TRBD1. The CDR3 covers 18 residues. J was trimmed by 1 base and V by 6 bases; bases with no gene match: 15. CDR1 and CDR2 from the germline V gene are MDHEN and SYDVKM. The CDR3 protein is CASSITGGLPGLQETQYF. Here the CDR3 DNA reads TGTGCCAGCAGCATAACAGGGGGCCTGCCGGGGCTCCAAGAGACCCAGTACTTC.

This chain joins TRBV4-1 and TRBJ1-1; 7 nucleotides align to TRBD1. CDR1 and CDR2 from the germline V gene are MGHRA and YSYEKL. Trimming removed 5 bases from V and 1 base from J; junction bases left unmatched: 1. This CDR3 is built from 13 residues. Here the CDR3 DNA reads TGCGCCAGCAGCGGGACAGCGAACACTGAAGCTTTCTTT. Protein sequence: CASSGTANTEAFF.

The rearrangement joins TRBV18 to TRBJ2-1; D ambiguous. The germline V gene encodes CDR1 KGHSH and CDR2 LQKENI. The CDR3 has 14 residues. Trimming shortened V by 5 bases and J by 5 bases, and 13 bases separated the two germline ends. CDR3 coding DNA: TGTGCCAGCTCATCCCAAGGGATTCACAATGAGCAGTTCTTC. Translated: CASSSQGIHNEQFF.

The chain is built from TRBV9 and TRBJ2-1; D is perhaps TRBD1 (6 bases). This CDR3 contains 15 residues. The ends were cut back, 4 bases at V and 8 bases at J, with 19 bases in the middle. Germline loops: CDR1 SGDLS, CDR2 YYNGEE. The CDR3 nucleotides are TGTGCCAGCAGCCGCGAGGCGAGGGGGAGCGATGAGCAGTTCTTC. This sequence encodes CASSREARGSDEQFF. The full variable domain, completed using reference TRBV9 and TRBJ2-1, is DSGVTQTPKHLITATGQRVTLRCSPRSGDLSVYWYQQSLDQGLQFLIQYYNGEERAKGNILERFSAQQFPDLHSELNLSSLELGDSALYFCASSREARGSDEQFFGPGTRLTVL.

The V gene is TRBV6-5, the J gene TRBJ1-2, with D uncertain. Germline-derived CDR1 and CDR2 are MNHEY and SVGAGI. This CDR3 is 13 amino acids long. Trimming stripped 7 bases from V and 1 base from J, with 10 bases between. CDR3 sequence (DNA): TGTGCCAGCATTCAGGCTCTTAACTATGGCTACACCTTC. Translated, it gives CASIQALNYGYTF.

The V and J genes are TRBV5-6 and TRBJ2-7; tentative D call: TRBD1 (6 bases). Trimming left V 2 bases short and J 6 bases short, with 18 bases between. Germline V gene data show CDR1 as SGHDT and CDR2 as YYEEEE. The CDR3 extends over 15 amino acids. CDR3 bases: TGTGCCAGCAGCTTTGGATGGACAGAATCGGGCGAGCAGTACGTC. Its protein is CASSFGWTESGEQYV.

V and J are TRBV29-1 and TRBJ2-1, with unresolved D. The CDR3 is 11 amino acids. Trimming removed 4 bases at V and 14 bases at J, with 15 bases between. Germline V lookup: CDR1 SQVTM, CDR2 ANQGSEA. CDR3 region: CSVGEGREEFF. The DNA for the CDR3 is TGCAGCGTTGGGGAAGGCCGCGAGGAGTTCTTC.

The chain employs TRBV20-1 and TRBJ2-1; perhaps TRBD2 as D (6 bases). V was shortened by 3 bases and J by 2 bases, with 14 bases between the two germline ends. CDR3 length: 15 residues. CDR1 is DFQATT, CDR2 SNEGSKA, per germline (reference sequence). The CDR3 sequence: CSASTSLNTYNEQFF. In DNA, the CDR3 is TGCAGTGCTAGTACTAGCCTGAATACCTACAATGAGCAGTTCTTC.

Here the CDR3 reads CASSDSPYERGGMIYNEQFF. CDR3 coding DNA: TGTGCCAGCAGTGACTCCCCTTATGAGCGGGGGGGCATGATTTACAATGAGCAGTTCTTC. The V call is TRBV6-4, the J call TRBJ2-1, with 10 bases fitting TRBD2. V was pared by 0 bases and J by 4 bases, with 15 bases of the junction left unmatched. Germline lookup yields CDR1 MRHNA and CDR2 SNTAGT. The CDR3 sequence is 20 residues long.

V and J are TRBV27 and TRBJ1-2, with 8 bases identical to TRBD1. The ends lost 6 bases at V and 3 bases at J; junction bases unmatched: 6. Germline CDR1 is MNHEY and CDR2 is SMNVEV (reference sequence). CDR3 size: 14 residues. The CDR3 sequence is CASRLGQGDYGYTF. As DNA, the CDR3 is TGTGCCAGCAGACTCGGACAGGGAGACTATGGCTACACCTTC.

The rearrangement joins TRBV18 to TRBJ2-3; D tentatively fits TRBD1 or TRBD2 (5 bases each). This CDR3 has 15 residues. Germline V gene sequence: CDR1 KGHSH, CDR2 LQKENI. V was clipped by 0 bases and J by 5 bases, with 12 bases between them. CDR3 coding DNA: TGTGCCAGCTCACCACCGGGGCCACGGGAAGATACGCAGTATTTT. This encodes CASSPPGPREDTQYF.

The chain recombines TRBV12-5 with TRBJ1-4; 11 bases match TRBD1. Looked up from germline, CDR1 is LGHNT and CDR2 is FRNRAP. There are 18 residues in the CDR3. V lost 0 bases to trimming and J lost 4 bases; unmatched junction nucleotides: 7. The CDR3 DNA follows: TGTGCTAGTGGTTTGGTTGGGACAGGGGGTCCGAATAATGAAAAACTGTTTTTT. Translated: CASGLVGTGGPNNEKLFF.

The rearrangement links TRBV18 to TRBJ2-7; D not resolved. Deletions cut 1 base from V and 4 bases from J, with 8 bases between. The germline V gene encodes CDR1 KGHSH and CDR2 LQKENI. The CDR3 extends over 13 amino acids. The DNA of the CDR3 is TGTGCCAGCTCACCACGGGATCAGTACGAGCAGTACGTC. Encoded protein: CASSPRDQYEQYV.

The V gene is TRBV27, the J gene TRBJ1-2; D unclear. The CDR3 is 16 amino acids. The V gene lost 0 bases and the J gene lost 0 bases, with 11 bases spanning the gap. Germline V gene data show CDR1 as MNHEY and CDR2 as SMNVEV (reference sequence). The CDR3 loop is CASSLSISIANYGYTF. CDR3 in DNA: TGTGCCAGCAGTTTATCGATCAGTATAGCTAACTATGGCTACACCTTC.

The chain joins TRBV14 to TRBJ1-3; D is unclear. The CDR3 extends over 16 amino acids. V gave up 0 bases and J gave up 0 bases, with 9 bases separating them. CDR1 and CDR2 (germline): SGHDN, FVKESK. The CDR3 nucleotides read TGTGCCAGCAGCCAAGAGCGGGTTTACTCTGGAAACACCATATATTTT. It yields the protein CASSQERVYSGNTIYF.

Written as DNA, the CDR3 is TGTGCCAGCAGCCCGAGGACTAGCGGGGTGGCCAATGAGCAGTTCTTC. Its translation is CASSPRTSGVANEQFF. The chain is built from TRBV7-3 and TRBJ2-1, with 12 bases aligning to TRBD2. CDR3 size: 16 residues. Trimming removed 5 bases from V and 6 bases from J; junction bases left unmatched: 8. The germline V gene has CDR1 SGHTA and CDR2 FQGTGA.

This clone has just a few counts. The CDR3 is CASSLQASNEKLFF. CDR3 DNA: TGCGCCAGCAGCTTGCAGGCTTCGAATGAAAAACTGTTTTTT. The rearrangement joins TRBV5-1 to TRBJ1-4; D gene uncertain. Trimming stripped 1 base from V and 5 bases from J, with 9 bases between. CDR3 length equals 14 residues. The V gene's germline CDR1 is SGHRS and CDR2 YFSETQ.

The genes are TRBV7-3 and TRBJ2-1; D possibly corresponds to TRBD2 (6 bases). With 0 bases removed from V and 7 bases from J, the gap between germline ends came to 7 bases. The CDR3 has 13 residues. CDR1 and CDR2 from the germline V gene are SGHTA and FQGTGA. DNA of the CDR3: TGTGCCAGCAGCTTAACTGGACTAAATGAGCAGTTCTTC. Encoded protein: CASSLTGLNEQFF.

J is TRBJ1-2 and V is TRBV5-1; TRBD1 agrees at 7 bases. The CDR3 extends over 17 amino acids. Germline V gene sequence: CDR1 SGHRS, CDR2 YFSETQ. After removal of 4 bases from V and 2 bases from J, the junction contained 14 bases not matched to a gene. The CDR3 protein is CASSPRQTGASNYGYTF. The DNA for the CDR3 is TGCGCCAGCAGCCCACGACAAACAGGGGCCTCAAACTATGGCTACACCTTC.

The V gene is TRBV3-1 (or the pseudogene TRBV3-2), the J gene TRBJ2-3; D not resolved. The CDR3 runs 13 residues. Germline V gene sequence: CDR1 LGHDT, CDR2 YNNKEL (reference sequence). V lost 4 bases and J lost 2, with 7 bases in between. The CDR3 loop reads CASSPGPTDTQYF. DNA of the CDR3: TGTGCCAGCAGCCCCGGACCCACAGATACGCAGTATTTT.

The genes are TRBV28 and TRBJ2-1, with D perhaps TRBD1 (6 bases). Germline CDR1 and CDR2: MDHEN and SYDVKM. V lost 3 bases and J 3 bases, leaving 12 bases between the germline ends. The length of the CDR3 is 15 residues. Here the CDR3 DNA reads TGTGCCAGCAGTTTCTTATCAGGGGACTACAATGAGCAGTTCTTC. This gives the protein CASSFLSGDYNEQFF.

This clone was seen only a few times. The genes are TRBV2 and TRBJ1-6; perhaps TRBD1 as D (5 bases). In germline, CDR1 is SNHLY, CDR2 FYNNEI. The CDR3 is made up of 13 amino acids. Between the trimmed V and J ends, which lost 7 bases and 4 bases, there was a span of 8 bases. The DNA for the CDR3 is TGTGCCAGCACTAGACAGTATAATTCACCCCTCCACTTT. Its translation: CASTRQYNSPLHF. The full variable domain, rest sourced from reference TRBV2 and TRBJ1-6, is EPEVTQTPSHQVTQMGQEVILRCVPISNHLYFYWYRQILGQKVEFLVSFYNNEISEKSEIFDDQFSVERPDGSNFTLKIRSTKLEDSAMYFCASTRQYNSPLHFGNGTRLTVT.

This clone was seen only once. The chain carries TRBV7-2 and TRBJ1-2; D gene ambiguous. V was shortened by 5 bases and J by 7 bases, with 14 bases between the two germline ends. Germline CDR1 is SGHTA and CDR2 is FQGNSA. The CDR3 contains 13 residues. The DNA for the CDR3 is TGTGCCAGCAGCCCAACGAGTATGGGTGGCTACACCTTC. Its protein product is CASSPTSMGGYTF.